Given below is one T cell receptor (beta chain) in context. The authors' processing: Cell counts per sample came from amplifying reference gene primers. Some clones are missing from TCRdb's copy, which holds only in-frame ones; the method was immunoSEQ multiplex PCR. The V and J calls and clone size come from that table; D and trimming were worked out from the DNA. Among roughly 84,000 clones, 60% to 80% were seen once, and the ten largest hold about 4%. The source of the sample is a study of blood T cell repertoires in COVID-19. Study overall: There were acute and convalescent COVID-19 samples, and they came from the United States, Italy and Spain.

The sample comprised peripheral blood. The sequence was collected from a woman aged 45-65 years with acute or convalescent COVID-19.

The CDR3 DNA is TGCGCCAGCAGTCAACGGGGGGACCCGAACACTGAAGCTTTCTTT. Amino acid sequence: CASSQRGDPNTEAFF. The chain links TRBV23-1 to TRBJ1-1; possibly TRBD1 for D (5 bases). TRBV23-1 has ORF status, its function being uncertain. The CDR3 has 15 residues. V lost 2 bases to trimming and J lost 1 base, with 11 bases between them.